The 12 T cell receptor beta chains in this list originate from one sample, sequenced in a study of T cell responses to AZD1222 COVID-19 vaccine. Using immunoSEQ multiplex PCR, the repertoire was profiled, and TCRdb retains in-frame clones only, with some absent. The sample holds about 120,000 clones, roughly 90% seen once. Source: peripheral blood, taken on day 0 of AZD1222 vaccination. Every receptor here comes from an adult in good health.

The V and J genes are TRBV29-1 and TRBJ1-2; D is uncertain. The CDR3 sequence is 14 residues long. V dropped 8 bases and J dropped 0 bases, with 16 bases sitting between them. CDR1 is SQVTM, CDR2 ANQGSEA, per germline. CDR3 sequence reads: CSSGEAGTNYGYTF. CDR3 nucleotide sequence: TGCAGCTCTGGTGAGGCCGGAACTAACTATGGCTACACCTTC.

CDR3 bases: TGTGCCAGCAGCGTTAGGACTGGTACATACTCCTACAATGAGCAGTTCTTC. It encodes CASSVRTGTYSYNEQFF. V gene TRBV28 combines with J gene TRBJ2-1; possibly TRBD2 for D (5 bases). This CDR3 region has 17 residues. CDR1 is MDHEN and CDR2 is SYDVKM in the germline V gene. V shed 6 bases and J shed 0 bases, with 18 bases lying between them.

The CDR3 loop reads CASSLIAWGNTNEKLFF. In DNA, the CDR3 is TGTGCCAGCAGCTTAATCGCGTGGGGAAACACTAATGAAAAACTGTTTTTT. The chain joins TRBV7-8 to TRBJ1-4; D not resolved. CDR3 length: 17 residues. Germline V gene data show CDR1 as SGHVS and CDR2 as FQNEAQ. The V and J ends lost 2 bases and 2 bases respectively, with 15 bases between them.

V gene TRBV30 combines with J gene TRBJ1-5; D unclear. There are 13 residues in the CDR3. V was trimmed by 0 bases and J by 7 bases, leaving 10 bases between them. Germline CDR1 GTSNPN, CDR2 SVGIG (reference sequence). CDR3 DNA: TGTGCCTGGAGTGTACTTAGGAACCAGCCCCAGCATTTT. It translates to CAWSVLRNQPQHF. Full variable domain (outside the CDR3, taken from reference TRBV30 and TRBJ1-5): SQTIHQWPATLVQPVGSPLSLECTVEGTSNPNLYWYRQAAGRGLQLLFYSVGIGQISSEVPQNLSASRPQDRQFILSSKKLLLSDSGFYLCAWSVLRNQPQHFGDGTRLSIL.

V is TRBV3-1 (or the pseudogene TRBV3-2) and J is TRBJ1-2; D is unclear. Germline CDR1 is LGHDT and CDR2 is YNNKEL (reference sequence). This CDR3 contains 14 residues. V was trimmed by 4 bases and J by 4 bases, leaving 13 bases between them. CDR3 in DNA: TGTGCCAGCAGCCCGAACCGGGGTCCCTATGGCTACACCTTC. Translated, it gives CASSPNRGPYGYTF.

The CDR3 loop is CASSPVNGRVPDTQYF. As DNA, the CDR3 is TGTGCCAGCAGCCCTGTTAACGGGAGGGTCCCAGATACGCAGTATTTT. The chain uses TRBV7-2 and TRBJ2-3; 8 nucleotides agree with TRBD2. This CDR3 comprises 16 residues. Germline lookup yields CDR1 SGHTA and CDR2 FQGNSA. Trimming removed 5 bases from V and 4 bases from J; junction bases left unmatched: 11.

The rearrangement joins TRBV2 to TRBJ2-3; D assignment may be TRBD1 or TRBD2 (5 bases each). V was shortened by 6 bases and J by 7 bases, with 17 bases between the two germline ends. The germline CDR1 and CDR2 sequences are SNHLY and FYNNEI. The CDR3 is 14 amino acids. The CDR3 region has the DNA TGTGCCAGCAGAAGGGACCCTACGAGCAATACGCAGTATTTT. This codes for CASRRDPTSNTQYF. The full variable domain, rest sourced from reference TRBV2 and TRBJ2-3, is EPEVTQTPSHQVTQMGQEVILRCVPISNHLYFYWYRQILGQKVEFLVSFYNNEISEKSEIFDDQFSVERPDGSNFTLKIRSTKLEDSAMYFCASRRDPTSNTQYFGPGTRLTVL.

The chain has TRBV28 and TRBJ1-1, with D unresolved. The CDR3 consists of 17 residues. The germline gives CDR1 MDHEN, CDR2 SYDVKM. The V end lost 4 bases, the J end lost 1 base, and 19 bases lay between the germline ends. CDR3 residues: CASSSASPRSGNTEAFF. CDR3 nucleotides: TGTGCCAGCAGTTCCGCTTCACCCCGAAGCGGGAACACTGAAGCTTTCTTT.

This clone was recorded once. The rearrangement joins TRBV28 to TRBJ1-5; tentatively, D is TRBD1 (6 bases). Germline CDR1 and CDR2: MDHEN and SYDVKM. The CDR3 covers 16 residues. Trimming stripped 7 bases from V and 9 bases from J, with 25 bases between. This CDR3 is CASTRSWTARRGPQHF. CDR3 sequence (DNA): TGTGCCAGCACTCGAAGCTGGACAGCGCGGCGGGGGCCCCAGCATTTT.

This chain uses TRBV6-2 or TRBV6-3 with TRBJ2-7; the match to TRBD2 covers 10 bases. The length of the CDR3 is 15 residues. CDR1 is MNHEY and CDR2 is SVGEGT in the germline V gene. The J segment lost 4 bases and the V segment lost 0 bases, leaving 3 bases of the junction unmatched. The CDR3 nucleotides read TGTGCCAGCAGTTACTCAGCGGGAGGGCGGTACGAGCAGTACTTC. It codes for CASSYSAGGRYEQYF.

The chain has TRBV11-3 and TRBJ2-7; no reliable D call. This CDR3 region has 12 residues. Germline values: CDR1 SGHNT, CDR2 YENEEA. Trimming removed 9 bases from V and 2 bases from J, with 11 bases in between. CDR3 sequence: CASMGKTYEQYF. The CDR3 DNA is TGTGCCAGTATGGGGAAGACCTACGAGCAGTACTTC. The full variable domain, with the rest looked up from reference TRBV11-3 and TRBJ2-7, is EAGVVQSPRYKIIEKKQPVAFWCNPISGHNTLYWYLQNLGQGPELLIRYENEEAVDDSQLPKDRFSAERLKGVDSTLKIQPAELGDSAVYLCASMGKTYEQYFGPGTRLTVT.

The V call is TRBV13, the J call TRBJ2-3, with D possibly TRBD2 on 5 matching bases. The CDR3 totals 12 residues. V was pared by 0 bases and J by 11 bases, with 9 bases between. In germline, CDR1 is PRHDT, CDR2 FYEKMQ (reference sequence). The chain's CDR3 is CASSLGRDQQYF. DNA of the CDR3: TGTGCCAGCAGCTTAGGCCGGGATCAGCAGTATTTT.